This entry concerns a single TCR beta chain. The antigen is undetermined. This entry comes from a study of beta chain features in type 1 diabetes. Study-wide background: When patients were set against healthy donors, age, gender and cell yields were similar.

Researchers reported sorting CD4+ naive, central memory, regulatory and stem cell-like memory cells via CD45RO/CCR7/CD25/CD127/CD95/CD27. Investigators reverse transcribed all isolated RNA, so they sequenced expressed TCRB transcripts. Only in-frame clones appear in the TCRdb table, and some are missing; sequencing was by immunoSEQ multiplex PCR. Of 280,000 or so clones in the sample, 15% were seen once. Broader study findings: Shortening that was moderate but significant affected the TCRB CDR3s of Type 1 diabetes patients in all four CD4+ subsets. Any HLA effect on TCRB rearrangement was left unresolved by small sub-analyses.

Trimming removed 6 bases at V and 4 bases at J, with 16 bases between. The CDR3 has 15 amino acids. The sequencing sample was made of naive CD4+ T cells from blood. This sequence originates from a man aged 18 to 30 with type 1 diabetes. V and J are TRBV23-1 and TRBJ1-5; D remains ambiguous. TRBV23-1 is an ORF, with its function uncertain. The CDR3, as DNA: TGCGCCAGCAGCCTGCGGTGGTATGGGAATCAGCCCCAGCATTTT. Translated, it gives CASSLRWYGNQPQHF.